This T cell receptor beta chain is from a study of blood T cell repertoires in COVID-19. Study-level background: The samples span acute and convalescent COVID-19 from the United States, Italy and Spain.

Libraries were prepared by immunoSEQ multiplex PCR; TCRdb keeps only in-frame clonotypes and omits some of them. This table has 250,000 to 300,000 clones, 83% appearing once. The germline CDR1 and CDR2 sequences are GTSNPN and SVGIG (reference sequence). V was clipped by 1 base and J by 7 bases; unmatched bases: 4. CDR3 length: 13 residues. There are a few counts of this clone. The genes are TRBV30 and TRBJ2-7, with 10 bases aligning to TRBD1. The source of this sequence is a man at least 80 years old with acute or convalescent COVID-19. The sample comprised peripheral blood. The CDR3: CAWSEDRGGEQYF. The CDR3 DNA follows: TGTGCCTGGAGTGAGGACAGGGGGGGAGAGCAGTACTTC.